This TCR beta chain was sequenced during a study of cytomegalovirus exposure and HLA in healthy donors. Overall study findings and caveats: At a 0.05 false discovery rate, a later analysis found around 17,000 TCR beta sequences to be associated with HLA alleles. Upon later analysis, HLA-associated TCR beta chains proved more clonally expanded than other, equally common chains.

CDR3 length: 15 residues. Germline V CDR1 and CDR2: SGDLS, YYNGEE. V was pared by 4 bases and J by 2 bases, with 6 bases of the junction left unmatched. With respect to this clone: The target antigen is unknown.

Primers included in the PCR were 60 Vbeta and 13 Jbeta primers. Measured with immunoSEQ multiplex PCR; TCRdb has only the in-frame clones, and not every one. The sample has approximately 200,000 clones; around three quarters are singletons. The receptor was derived from a man aged 25-45 years in good health and CMV-seronegative. V gene TRBV9 combines with J gene TRBJ1-5, with 7 bases identical to TRBD1. The sequenced material came from PBMCs. This CDR3 reads CASSRGGGGNQPQHF. For the CDR3, the DNA is TGTGCCAGCAGCAGAGGAGGGGGCGGCAATCAGCCCCAGCATTTT.